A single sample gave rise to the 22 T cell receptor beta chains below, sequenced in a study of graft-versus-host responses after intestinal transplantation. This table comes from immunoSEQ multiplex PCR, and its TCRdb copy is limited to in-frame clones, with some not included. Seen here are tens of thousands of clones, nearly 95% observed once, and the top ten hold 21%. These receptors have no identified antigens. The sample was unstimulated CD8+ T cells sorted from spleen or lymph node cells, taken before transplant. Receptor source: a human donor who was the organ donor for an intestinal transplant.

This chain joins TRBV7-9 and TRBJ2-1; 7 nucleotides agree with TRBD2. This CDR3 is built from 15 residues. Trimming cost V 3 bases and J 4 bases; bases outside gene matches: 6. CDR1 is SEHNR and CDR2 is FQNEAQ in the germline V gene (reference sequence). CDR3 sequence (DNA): TGTGCCAGCAGCTTGCGGGAGTACGAATACAATGAGCAGTTCTTC. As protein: CASSLREYEYNEQFF.

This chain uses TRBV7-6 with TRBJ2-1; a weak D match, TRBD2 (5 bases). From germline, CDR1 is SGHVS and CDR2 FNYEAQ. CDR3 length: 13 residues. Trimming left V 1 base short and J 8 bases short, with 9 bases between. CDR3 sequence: CASSLVPGDEQFF. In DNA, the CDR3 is TGTGCCAGCAGCTTAGTCCCCGGGGATGAGCAGTTCTTC.

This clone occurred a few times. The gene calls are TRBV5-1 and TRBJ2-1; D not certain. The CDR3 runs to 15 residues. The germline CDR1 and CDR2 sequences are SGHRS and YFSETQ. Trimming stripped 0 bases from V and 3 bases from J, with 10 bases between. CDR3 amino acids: CASSLDRFSYNEQFF. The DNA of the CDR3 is TGCGCCAGCAGCTTGGACCGTTTTAGCTACAATGAGCAGTTCTTC.

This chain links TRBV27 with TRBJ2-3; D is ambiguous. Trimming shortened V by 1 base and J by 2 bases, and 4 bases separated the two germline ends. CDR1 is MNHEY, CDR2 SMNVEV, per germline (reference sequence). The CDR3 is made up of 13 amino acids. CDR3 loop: CASSLYNTDTQYF. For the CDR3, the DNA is TGTGCCAGCAGTTTATACAACACAGATACGCAGTATTTT.

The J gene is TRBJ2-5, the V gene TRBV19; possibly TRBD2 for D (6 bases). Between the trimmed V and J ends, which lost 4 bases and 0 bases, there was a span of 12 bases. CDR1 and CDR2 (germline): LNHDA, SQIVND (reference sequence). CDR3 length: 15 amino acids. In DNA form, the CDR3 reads TGTGCCAGTAGTAGGGGGGAGGCTTACCAAGAGACCCAGTACTTC. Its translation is CASSRGEAYQETQYF. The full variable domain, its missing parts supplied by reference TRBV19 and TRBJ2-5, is DGGITQSPKYLFRKEGQNVTLSCEQNLNHDAMYWYRQDPGQGLRLIYYSQIVNDFQKGDIAEGYSVSREKKESFPLTVTSAQKNPTAFYLCASSRGEAYQETQYFGPGTRLLVL.

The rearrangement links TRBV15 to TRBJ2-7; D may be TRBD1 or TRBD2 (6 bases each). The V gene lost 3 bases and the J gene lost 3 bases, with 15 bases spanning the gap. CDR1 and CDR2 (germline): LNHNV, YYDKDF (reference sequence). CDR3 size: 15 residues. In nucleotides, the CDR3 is TGTGCCACCAGCAGCCCTACAGGGAGGAGCTACGAGCAGTACTTC. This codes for CATSSPTGRSYEQYF. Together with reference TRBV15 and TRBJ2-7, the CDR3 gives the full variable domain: DAMVIQNPRYQVTQFGKPVTLSCSQTLNHNVMYWYQQKSSQAPKLLFHYYDKDFNNEADTPDNFQSRRPNTSFCFLDIRSPGLGDTAMYLCATSSPTGRSYEQYFGPGTRLTVT.

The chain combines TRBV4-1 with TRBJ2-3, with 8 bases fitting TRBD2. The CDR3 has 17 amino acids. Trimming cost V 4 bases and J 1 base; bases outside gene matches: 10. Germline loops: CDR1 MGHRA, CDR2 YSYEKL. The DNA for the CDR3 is TGCGCCAGCAGCCGGAGGTTCGCGCGGGAGGGCACAGATACGCAGTATTTT. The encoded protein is CASSRRFAREGTDTQYF.

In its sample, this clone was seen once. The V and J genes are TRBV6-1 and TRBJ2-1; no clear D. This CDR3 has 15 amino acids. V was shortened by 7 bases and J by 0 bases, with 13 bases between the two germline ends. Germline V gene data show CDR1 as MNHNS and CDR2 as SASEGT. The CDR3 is CASIPWRSSYNEQFF. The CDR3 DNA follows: TGTGCCAGCATCCCCTGGCGGAGCTCCTACAATGAGCAGTTCTTC.

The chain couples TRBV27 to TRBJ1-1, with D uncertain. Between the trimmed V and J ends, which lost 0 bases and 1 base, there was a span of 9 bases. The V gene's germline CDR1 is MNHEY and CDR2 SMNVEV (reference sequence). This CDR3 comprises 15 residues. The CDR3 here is CASSLSLSPNTEAFF. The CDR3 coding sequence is TGTGCCAGCAGTTTATCGCTTTCGCCGAACACTGAAGCTTTCTTT.

The CDR3 nucleotides read TGTGCCAGCAGCTTCGGAGGGACAGCCTACAATGAGCAGTTCTTC. Encoded protein: CASSFGGTAYNEQFF. The gene calls are TRBV11-3 and TRBJ2-1; TRBD1 might be the D (7 bases). The V end was cut by 3 bases, the J end by 2 bases, with 11 bases between. CDR3 length: 15 amino acids. Germline lookup yields CDR1 SGHNT and CDR2 YENEEA.

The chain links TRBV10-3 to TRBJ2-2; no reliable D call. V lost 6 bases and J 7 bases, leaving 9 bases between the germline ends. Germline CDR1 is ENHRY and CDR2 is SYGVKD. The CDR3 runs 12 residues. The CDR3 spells CAIRVRVGELFF. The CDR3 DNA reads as TGTGCCATCAGGGTGCGAGTCGGGGAGCTGTTTTTT.

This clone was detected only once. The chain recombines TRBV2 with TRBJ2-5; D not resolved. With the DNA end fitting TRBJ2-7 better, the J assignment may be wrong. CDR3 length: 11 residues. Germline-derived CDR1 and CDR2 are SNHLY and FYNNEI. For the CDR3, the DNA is TGTGCCAGCAGCGAGAGGTACGAGCAGTACTTC. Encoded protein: CASSERYEQYF.

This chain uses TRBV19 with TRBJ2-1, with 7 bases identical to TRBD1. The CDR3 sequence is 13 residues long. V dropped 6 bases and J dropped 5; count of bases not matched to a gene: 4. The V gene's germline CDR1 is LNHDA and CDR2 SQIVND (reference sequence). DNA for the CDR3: TGTGCCAGTAGAACAGGGGTTCACAATGAGCAGTTCTTC. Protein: CASRTGVHNEQFF.

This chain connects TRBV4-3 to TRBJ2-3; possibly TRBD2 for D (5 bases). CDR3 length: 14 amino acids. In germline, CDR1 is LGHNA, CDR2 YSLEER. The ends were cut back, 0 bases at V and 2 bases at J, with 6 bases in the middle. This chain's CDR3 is CASSQDRDTDTQYF. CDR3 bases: TGCGCCAGCAGCCAAGATCGGGACACAGATACGCAGTATTTT.

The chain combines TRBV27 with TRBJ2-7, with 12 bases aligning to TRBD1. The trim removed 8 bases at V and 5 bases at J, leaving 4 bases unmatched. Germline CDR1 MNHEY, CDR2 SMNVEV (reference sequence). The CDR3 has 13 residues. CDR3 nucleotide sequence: TGTGCCAGCGGGGGACAGGGGGCCCACGAGCAGTACTTC. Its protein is CASGGQGAHEQYF.

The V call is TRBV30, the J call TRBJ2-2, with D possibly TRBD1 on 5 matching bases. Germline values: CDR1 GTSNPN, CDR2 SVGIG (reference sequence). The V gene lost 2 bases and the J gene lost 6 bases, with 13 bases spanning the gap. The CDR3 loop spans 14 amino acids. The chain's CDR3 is CAWSFRALAGELFF. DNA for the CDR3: TGTGCCTGGAGTTTCAGGGCCCTAGCCGGGGAGCTGTTTTTT.

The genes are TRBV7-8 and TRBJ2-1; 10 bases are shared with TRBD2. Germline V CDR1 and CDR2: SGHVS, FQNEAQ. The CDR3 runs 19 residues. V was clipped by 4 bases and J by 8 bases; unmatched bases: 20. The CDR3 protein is CASSSPGLATNIWFDEQFF. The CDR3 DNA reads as TGTGCCAGCAGCTCCCCGGGACTAGCGACTAATATCTGGTTCGATGAGCAGTTCTTC.

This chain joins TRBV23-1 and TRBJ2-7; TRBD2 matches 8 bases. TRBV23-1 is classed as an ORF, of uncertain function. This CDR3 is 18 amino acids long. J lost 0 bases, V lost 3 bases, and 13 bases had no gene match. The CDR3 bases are TGCGCCAGCAGTCATTCCACCCAGACTAGCGAAGACTCCTACGAGCAGTACTTC. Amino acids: CASSHSTQTSEDSYEQYF.

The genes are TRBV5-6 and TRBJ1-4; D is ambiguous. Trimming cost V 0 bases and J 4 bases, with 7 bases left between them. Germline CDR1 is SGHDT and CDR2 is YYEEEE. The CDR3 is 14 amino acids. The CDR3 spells CASSLASFNEKLFF. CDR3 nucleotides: TGTGCCAGCAGCTTGGCCAGCTTTAATGAAAAACTGTTTTTT.

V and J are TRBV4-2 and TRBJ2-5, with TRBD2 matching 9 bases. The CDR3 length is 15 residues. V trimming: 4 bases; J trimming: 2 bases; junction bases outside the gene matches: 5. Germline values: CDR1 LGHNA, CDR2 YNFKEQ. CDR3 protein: CASSLTSGPQETQYF. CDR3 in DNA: TGTGCCAGCAGCCTGACTAGCGGACCACAAGAGACCCAGTACTTC.

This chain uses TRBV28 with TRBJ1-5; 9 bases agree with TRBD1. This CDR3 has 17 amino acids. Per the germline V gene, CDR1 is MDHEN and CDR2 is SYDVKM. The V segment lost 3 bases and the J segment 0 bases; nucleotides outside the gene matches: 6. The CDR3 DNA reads TGTGCCAGCAGTTTCACAGGGACAGGGCCTAGCAATCAGCCCCAGCATTTT. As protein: CASSFTGTGPSNQPQHF. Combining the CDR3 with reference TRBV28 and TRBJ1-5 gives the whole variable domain DVKVTQSSRYLVKRTGEKVFLECVQDMDHENMFWYRQDPGLGLRLIYFSYDVKMKEKGDIPEGYSVSREKKERFSLILESASTNQTSMYLCASSFTGTGPSNQPQHFGDGTRLSIL.

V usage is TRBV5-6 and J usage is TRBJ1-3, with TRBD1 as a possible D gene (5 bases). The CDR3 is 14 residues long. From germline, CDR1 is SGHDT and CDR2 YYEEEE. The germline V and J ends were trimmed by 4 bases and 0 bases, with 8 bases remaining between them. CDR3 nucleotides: TGTGCCAGCAGCGGGGCCTTCTCTGGAAACACCATATATTTT. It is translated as CASSGAFSGNTIYF.